This T cell receptor beta chain was sequenced for a study of T cell repertoires in cytomegalovirus infection. Study at large: CMV epitopes used comprised recently identified HLA-C-restricted ones and well-studied HLA-B-restricted ones. Public TCR beta signatures indicated both CMV infection and matching HLA type. General study points: Cumulative public TCR beta family frequency identified carriers of CMV plus the relevant HLA.

Germline V gives CDR1 MDHEN, CDR2 SYDVKM. The length of the CDR3 is 14 residues. V dropped 5 bases and J dropped 2 bases, with 11 bases sitting between them. In TCRdb, the reads were re-called with MiXCR into one record per CDR3 protein. The table includes roughly 700,000 distinct CDR3 sequences, roughly 30% detected once. This clonotype has just one count. Its target is unknown. J is TRBJ2-3 and V is TRBV28; no definite D call. The sequence came from a human donor in good health (CMV status not recorded). Some clones in this sample may be carry-over from other donors' samples. The specimen comprised cultured PBMCs, sampled from culture after CMV antigen stimulation. The CDR3: CASSPRVYTDTQYF. The CDR3 DNA reads TGTGCCAGCAGTCCCCGGGTTTACACAGATACGCAGTATTTT.